Listed here are 17 T cell receptor beta chains from one sample, sequenced in a study of a mutant IDH1 vaccine in newly diagnosed glioma. The time point here: week 11, during vaccination. All doses held 300 ug of mutant IDH1 20-mer peptide, with topical imiquimod. Some clones are missing from TCRdb's copy, which holds only in-frame ones; the method was immunoSEQ multiplex PCR. The repertoire includes some 130,000 clones, about four fifths of them detected once, and 5% to 7% sits in the top ten. Antigens for these TCRs are unknown. The source was PBMCs, collected from a glioma patient whose treatment included an IDH1 peptide vaccine. Source of these receptors: a man in his forties or fifties with glioma.

This clone was counted a single time. The rearrangement links TRBV28 to TRBJ1-3, with 8 positions matching TRBD1. The germline CDR1 and CDR2 sequences are MDHEN and SYDVKM. This CDR3 is built from 14 residues. The J segment lost 8 bases and the V segment lost 1 base, leaving 4 bases of the junction unmatched. CDR3 protein: CASSLYRGADTIYF. The CDR3 nucleotides are TGTGCCAGCAGTTTATACAGGGGGGCGGACACCATATATTTT.

The V call is TRBV27, the J call TRBJ2-7, with 11 bases aligning to TRBD2. Losses at the gene ends were 4 bases for V and 1 base for J; bases not matched to a gene: 9. Germline loops: CDR1 MNHEY, CDR2 SMNVEV (reference sequence). This CDR3 comprises 17 residues. CDR3 sequence: CASSYVARTSGSYEQYF. The CDR3 DNA is TGTGCCAGCAGTTATGTGGCCAGGACTAGCGGGTCCTACGAGCAGTACTTC.

The chain recombines TRBV7-2 with TRBJ1-1; D ambiguous. The germline V and J ends were trimmed by 2 bases and 1 base, with 11 bases remaining between them. Germline V CDR1 and CDR2: SGHTA, FQGNSA. CDR3 length: 15 residues. In DNA form, the CDR3 reads TGTGCCAGCAGCTTAAACGGTCAATGGAACACTGAAGCTTTCTTT. Its translation is CASSLNGQWNTEAFF.

V usage is TRBV15 and J usage is TRBJ2-3; 7 nucleotides agree with TRBD1. The V gene's germline CDR1 is LNHNV and CDR2 YYDKDF (reference sequence). Trimming at V came to 0 bases and at J to 1 base, leaving 4 bases not matched to a gene. The CDR3 length is 16 residues. Written as DNA, the CDR3 is TGTGCCACCAGCAGAGAAGGGGGCAGTGGCACAGATACGCAGTATTTT. It codes for CATSREGGSGTDTQYF. The entire variable domain, with the rest obtained from reference TRBV15 and TRBJ2-3, is as follows: DAMVIQNPRYQVTQFGKPVTLSCSQTLNHNVMYWYQQKSSQAPKLLFHYYDKDFNNEADTPDNFQSRRPNTSFCFLDIRSPGLGDTAMYLCATSREGGSGTDTQYFGPGTRLTVL.

The V gene is TRBV23-1, the J gene TRBJ1-3; TRBD1 might be the D (6 bases). TRBV23-1 is an ORF, with its function uncertain. The CDR3 totals 18 residues. The V end was cut by 3 bases, the J end by 0 bases, with 18 bases between. DNA for the CDR3: TGCGCCAGCAGTCAGCTATCTGGGGACACGAACTCTGGAAACACCATATATTTT. Its translation: CASSQLSGDTNSGNTIYF.

The V gene is TRBV11-1, the J gene TRBJ2-1; D gene uncertain. This CDR3 region has 16 residues. V was trimmed by 1 base and J by 4 bases, leaving 14 bases between them. Germline V gene sequence: CDR1 SGHAT, CDR2 FQDESV (reference sequence). The CDR3 DNA is TGTGCCAGCAGCTTAGGGGGTGAGGCGGCGTACAATGAGCAGTTCTTC. This gives the protein CASSLGGEAAYNEQFF.

The chain uses TRBV6-5 and TRBJ2-1; D is possibly TRBD2 (6 bases). CDR1 MNHEY and CDR2 SVGAGI come from the germline V gene. V was clipped by 6 bases and J by 3 bases, with 15 bases between them. CDR3 length: 15 residues. The chain's CDR3 is CASRRAGPLYNEQFF. The CDR3 DNA follows: TGTGCCAGCAGACGCGCGGGGCCCCTCTACAATGAGCAGTTCTTC.

V is TRBV27 and J is TRBJ1-3; tentatively, D is TRBD1 (6 bases). V dropped 2 bases and J dropped 0 bases, with 14 bases sitting between them. Looked up from germline, CDR1 is MNHEY and CDR2 is SMNVEV (reference sequence). The CDR3 extends over 17 amino acids. Written as DNA, the CDR3 is TGTGCCAGCAGTTTACGAGAAGGACAGAGCTCTGGAAACACCATATATTTT. Translating it yields CASSLREGQSSGNTIYF.

The chain employs TRBV9 and TRBJ1-2; 9 nucleotides agree with TRBD1. CDR3 size: 14 residues. The germline gives CDR1 SGDLS, CDR2 YYNGEE. V lost 3 bases, J lost 5 bases, and 5 bases stayed unmatched. CDR3 DNA: TGTGCCAGCAGCGCTACAGGGGGCATGTATGGCTACACCTTC. This gives the protein CASSATGGMYGYTF.

The chain recombines TRBV6-5 with TRBJ2-5; TRBD2 agrees at 8 bases. This CDR3 is 15 amino acids long. Germline trimming cut 5 bases from V and 2 bases from J; bases unmatched to any gene: 7. Germline CDR1 MNHEY, CDR2 SVGAGI. The CDR3 DNA follows: TGTGCCAGCAGTATCTCGGGGGGGCGGCAAGAGACCCAGTACTTC. This translates into CASSISGGRQETQYF.

The rearrangement joins TRBV5-4 to TRBJ1-4; D remains ambiguous. From germline, CDR1 is SGHNT and CDR2 YYREEE (reference sequence). There are 14 residues in the CDR3. V shed 1 base and J shed 12 bases, with 16 bases lying between them. CDR3 amino acids: CASSLYGEGWELFF. CDR3 sequence (DNA): TGTGCCAGCAGCTTGTATGGTGAAGGGTGGGAACTGTTTTTT.

The rearrangement joins TRBV27 to TRBJ2-6, with 9 bases lining up with TRBD1. This CDR3 region has 18 residues. Germline V lookup: CDR1 MNHEY, CDR2 SMNVEV (reference sequence). The trim removed 6 bases at V and 0 bases at J, leaving 9 bases unmatched. The CDR3: CASRRTGQGSSGANVLTF. The CDR3 DNA reads as TGTGCCAGCAGGCGTACGGGACAGGGTAGCTCTGGGGCCAACGTCCTGACTTTC. Combining the CDR3 with reference TRBV27 and TRBJ2-6 gives the whole variable domain EAQVTQNPRYLITVTGKKLTVTCSQNMNHEYMSWYRQDPGLGLRQIYYSMNVEVTDKGDVPEGYKVSRKEKRNFPLILESPSPNQTSLYFCASRRTGQGSSGANVLTFGAGSRLTVL.

This clone was detected only a few times. The V call is TRBV10-1, the J call TRBJ1-5; D not certain. Trimming removed 6 bases at V and 3 bases at J, with 18 bases between. The length of the CDR3 is 16 residues. Germline-derived CDR1 and CDR2 are WNHNN and SYGVQD (reference sequence). Here the CDR3 reads CASSLPWTRLNQPQHF. CDR3 coding DNA: TGCGCCAGCAGCCTACCTTGGACCAGACTCAATCAGCCCCAGCATTTT.

The rearrangement joins TRBV18 to TRBJ1-5; perhaps TRBD1 as D (5 bases). Germline CDR1 and CDR2: KGHSH and LQKENI. Deletions cut 0 bases from V and 10 bases from J, with 13 bases between. The CDR3 sequence is 14 residues long. The CDR3 loop reads CASSPPAGAGPQHF. CDR3 nucleotides: TGTGCCAGCTCACCACCGGCTGGGGCAGGACCCCAGCATTTT. Full variable domain (missing parts from reference TRBV18 and TRBJ1-5): NAGVMQNPRHLVRRRGQEARLRCSPMKGHSHVYWYRQLPEEGLKFMVYLQKENIIDESGMPKERFSAEFPKEGPSILRIQQVVRGDSAAYFCASSPPAGAGPQHFGDGTRLSIL.

This chain connects TRBV11-2 to TRBJ2-2; 10 positions agree with TRBD1. V gave up 3 bases and J gave up 7 bases; unmatched junction bases: 2. This CDR3 region has 14 residues. CDR1 and CDR2 (germline): SGHAT, FQNNGV. The CDR3 is CASSLGTGVGELFF. The DNA for the CDR3 is TGTGCCAGCAGCTTGGGGACAGGGGTCGGGGAGCTGTTTTTT.

The chain carries TRBV6-5 and TRBJ2-7; D unresolved. The CDR3 has 11 residues. The germline CDR1 and CDR2 sequences are MNHEY and SVGAGI. The V end was cut by 5 bases, the J end by 7 bases, with 9 bases between. The chain's CDR3 is CASSTVREQYF. The CDR3 nucleotides are TGTGCCAGCAGTACCGTGAGGGAGCAGTACTTC.

The chain combines TRBV11-2 with TRBJ2-5; 10 bases are a match to TRBD2. CDR1 SGHAT and CDR2 FQNNGV come from the germline V gene. The CDR3 runs to 13 residues. The J segment lost 5 bases and the V segment lost 3 bases, leaving 0 bases of the junction unmatched. The CDR3 here is CASSFSGRETQYF. The CDR3 DNA follows: TGTGCCAGCAGCTTTAGCGGGAGGGAGACCCAGTACTTC. Full variable domain (rest looked up from reference TRBV11-2 and TRBJ2-5): EAGVAQSPRYKIIEKRQSVAFWCNPISGHATLYWYQQILGQGPKLLIQFQNNGVVDDSQLPKDRFSAERLKGVDSTLKIQPAKLEDSAVYLCASSFSGRETQYFGPGTRLLVL.